The rows below give T cell receptor beta chains drawn from one sample of a study of blood T cell repertoires in COVID-19. The repertoire was sequenced with immunoSEQ multiplex PCR; TCRdb's copy has only in-frame clones and lacks some. The sample consists of about 220,000 clones, approximately 78% of them appearing once. Material: peripheral blood. These receptors came from a woman aged 80 or over with COVID-19, enrolled during active disease. Each CDR3 is given with its conserved first and last residue. Clone size appears in some rows only: once, few, many, or a class for an expanded clone.

V gene	J gene	clone size	CDR3 protein
TRBV2	TRBJ2-5	.	CASTRDFQETQYF
TRBV24-1	TRBJ1-2	.	CATSEGDRNYGYTF
TRBV27	TRBJ1-6	.	CASSLGPVGNSPLHF
TRBV18	TRBJ2-7	.	CASSPPYRTGPYEQYF
TRBV2	TRBJ2-1	.	CASSLQGLGDNEQFF
TRBV14	TRBJ1-3	few	CASSRRVLAFGNTIYF
TRBV5-1	TRBJ1-1	few	CASSLAQGKAFF
TRBV6-2/TRBV6-3	TRBJ2-7	.	CASSPNYEQYF
TRBV6-5	TRBJ2-1	once	CASRAGSAGSNEQFF
TRBV27	TRBJ2-7	.	CASSLSQGYSYEQYF
TRBV29-1	TRBJ1-1	.	CSTRGQNTEAFF
TRBV10-3	TRBJ1-2	.	CAISEAGTGTAFGYTF
TRBV27	TRBJ1-6	.	CASRGRATLPNSPLHF
TRBV4-2	TRBJ2-2	.	CASSPLKAGITGELFF
TRBV11-2	TRBJ2-7	once	CASSLNGEQYF
TRBV14	TRBJ2-5	.	CASSQGTSGGTQYF
TRBV5-1	TRBJ2-3	few	CASSSLSGTSGRASGGDTQYF
TRBV6-1	TRBJ2-5	.	CASSENRGSRETQYF
TRBV19	TRBJ1-5	few	CASSIRQGGGNQPQHF
TRBV11-3	TRBJ1-5	.	CASSRACQATNQPQHF
TRBV19	TRBJ2-3	.	CAISEGQNTDTQYF
TRBV29-1	TRBJ2-3	few	CSVEDPEGEDTQYF
TRBV29-1	TRBJ2-3	few	CSVEGTSGTDTQYF
TRBV7-3	TRBJ2-1	.	CASSWRRIDEQFF